This passage covers 15 T cell receptor beta chains from one sample sequenced in a study of shared T cell receptors in the human thymus. Some clones are missing from TCRdb's copy, which holds only in-frame ones; the method was immunoSEQ multiplex PCR. The top ten clones hold approximately 0.0097% of a sample with 500,000 to 850,000 clones, around 87% of them seen once. This sample also appeared in a second study, on human thymus T cells.

The source material was thymocytes. These receptors all stem from a boy in the first two years of life with a congenital heart defect.

V usage is TRBV6-1 and J usage is TRBJ1-4; the D gene is possibly TRBD1 (5 bases). CDR3 length: 11 amino acids. The germline CDR1 and CDR2 sequences are MNHNS and SASEGT. V was shortened by 3 bases and J by 15 bases, with 11 bases between the two germline ends. The CDR3 sequence: CASSDRDWVFF. CDR3 coding DNA: TGTGCCAGCAGTGACCGGGACTGGGTGTTTTTT.

The sample holds a few counts of this clone. This rearrangement joins TRBV4-3 to TRBJ2-1; 9 nucleotides match TRBD2. Germline trimming cut 3 bases from V and 8 bases from J; bases unmatched to any gene: 11. Germline V gene data show CDR1 as LGHNA and CDR2 as YSLEER. The CDR3 has 16 amino acids. The CDR3 region is CASSHVPGLASHEQFF. In DNA, the CDR3 is TGCGCCAGCAGCCATGTCCCGGGACTAGCATCGCATGAGCAGTTCTTC.

Worth noting for this clone: At one end, the junction sequence differs from germline, possibly due to a read error. This same CDR3 is encoded by further DNA sequences in the sample. V usage is TRBV28 and J usage is TRBJ1-6; D is ambiguous. This CDR3 has 13 residues. Germline CDR1 reads MDHEN; CDR2 reads SYDVKM. The CDR3, as DNA: TGTGCCAGCATGGCAGGCGTTAATTCCCCCCTCCACTTT. Protein: CASMAGVNSPLHF.

The rearrangement links TRBV2 to TRBJ1-2, with unresolved D. In germline, CDR1 is SNHLY, CDR2 FYNNEI. Trimming removed 5 bases at V and 4 bases at J, with 14 bases between. The CDR3 length is 14 residues. CDR3 amino acids: CASSHWEVSYGYTF. CDR3 nucleotides: TGTGCCAGCAGTCATTGGGAGGTGAGCTATGGCTACACCTTC.

The chain recombines TRBV5-5 with TRBJ2-3; 11 bases fit TRBD1. Looked up from germline, CDR1 is SGHKS and CDR2 is YYEKEE (reference sequence). The V segment lost 4 bases and the J segment 4 bases; nucleotides outside the gene matches: 17. The CDR3 is 19 amino acids. The CDR3 protein is CASSLPKGQGAQGPDTQYF. The CDR3 coding sequence is TGTGCCAGCAGCCTCCCGAAAGGACAGGGGGCCCAGGGCCCAGATACGCAGTATTTT.

The chain employs TRBV7-8 and TRBJ2-7, with 9 bases aligning to TRBD2. CDR1 is SGHVS and CDR2 is FQNEAQ in the germline V gene. The junction had 7 bases not matched to a gene; V was cut back by 3 bases and J by 7 bases. This CDR3 is built from 14 residues. The CDR3 region has the DNA TGTGCCAGCAGCTTCTCTAGCGGGAAGGGGGAGCAGTACTTC. Residues: CASSFSSGKGEQYF.

The chain joins TRBV6-5 to TRBJ2-1, with D hard to call. The V gene lost 4 bases and the J gene lost 6 bases, with 13 bases spanning the gap. CDR3 length: 14 amino acids. Germline V gene lookup returns CDR1 MNHEY and CDR2 SVGAGI. This CDR3 reads CASSLSLYTNEQFF. In nucleotides, the CDR3 is TGTGCCAGCAGTTTAAGCCTCTATACCAATGAGCAGTTCTTC.

The V call is TRBV11-3, the J call TRBJ2-7; 7 positions match TRBD1. With V trimmed by 1 base and J by 5 bases, 11 bases remained unmatched. Germline CDR1 is SGHNT and CDR2 is YENEEA. CDR3 size: 16 residues. The DNA of the CDR3 is TGTGCCAGCAGCTTAGGGGGTACAGGGGATCCCCACGAGCAGTACTTC. This encodes CASSLGGTGDPHEQYF.

J is TRBJ2-5 and V is TRBV27; 10 nucleotides agree with TRBD2. V trimming: 3 bases; J trimming: 4 bases; junction bases outside the gene matches: 2. The CDR3 has 14 residues. CDR1 MNHEY and CDR2 SMNVEV come from the germline V gene (reference sequence). The CDR3 loop is CASSFVAGGETQYF. As DNA, the CDR3 is TGTGCCAGCAGTTTTGTAGCGGGAGGAGAGACCCAGTACTTC.

CDR3: CASSQEQGTNYGYTF. The DNA for the CDR3 is TGCGCCAGCAGCCAAGAGCAGGGAACTAACTATGGCTACACCTTC. The rearrangement uses TRBV4-3 and TRBJ1-2; TRBD1 might be the D (5 bases). Trimming stripped 0 bases from V and 0 bases from J, with 8 bases between. The CDR3 is made up of 15 amino acids. Germline CDR1 is LGHNA and CDR2 is YSLEER.

This clone was seen a handful of times. The chain recombines TRBV28 with TRBJ2-7; the match to TRBD1 covers 7 bases. V lost 2 bases and J lost 1; bases outside the gene matches: 2. From germline, CDR1 is MDHEN and CDR2 SYDVKM. CDR3 length equals 14 residues. CDR3 DNA sequence: TGTGCCAGCAGTTTAGGGACAGAATCCTACGAGCAGTACTTC. It is translated as CASSLGTESYEQYF.

The chain uses TRBV6-5 and TRBJ2-5; the match to TRBD2 covers 11 bases. The end of the DNA is better explained by TRBJ2-7, so the J call may be wrong. Germline V gene lookup returns CDR1 MNHEY and CDR2 SVGAGI. CDR3 size: 15 residues. CDR3 residues: CASSIRLAGHYEQYF. CDR3 DNA: TGTGCCAGCAGTATTAGACTAGCGGGACACTACGAGCAGTACTTC.

The chain combines TRBV7-8 with TRBJ2-7; D not certain. The V gene lost 1 base and the J gene lost 2 bases, with 6 bases spanning the gap. The germline V gene encodes CDR1 SGHVS and CDR2 FQNEAQ. The CDR3 runs to 13 residues. In DNA, the CDR3 is TGTGCCAGCAGCTTAGACCCGGCCTACGAGCAGTACTTC. Translating gives CASSLDPAYEQYF.

This clone has a single count. The rearrangement uses TRBV15 and TRBJ2-7; 9 bases are a match to TRBD2. Germline V lookup: CDR1 LNHNV, CDR2 YYDKDF (reference sequence). V was pared by 3 bases and J by 2 bases, with 8 bases of the junction left unmatched. This CDR3 region has 16 residues. In DNA form, the CDR3 reads TGTGCCACCAGCAGGGAAGGACTAGCGATTCCCTACGAGCAGTACTTC. This codes for CATSREGLAIPYEQYF.

This chain connects TRBV7-9 to TRBJ2-3, with a tentative D call TRBD1 (6 bases). This CDR3 region has 17 residues. Germline values: CDR1 SEHNR, CDR2 FQNEAQ (reference sequence). Trimming pared 5 bases from V and 0 bases from J, leaving 18 bases between. This chain's CDR3 is CASSLPRGSLSTDTQYF. For the CDR3, the DNA is TGTGCCAGCAGCCTCCCCAGGGGCAGTTTAAGCACAGATACGCAGTATTTT.